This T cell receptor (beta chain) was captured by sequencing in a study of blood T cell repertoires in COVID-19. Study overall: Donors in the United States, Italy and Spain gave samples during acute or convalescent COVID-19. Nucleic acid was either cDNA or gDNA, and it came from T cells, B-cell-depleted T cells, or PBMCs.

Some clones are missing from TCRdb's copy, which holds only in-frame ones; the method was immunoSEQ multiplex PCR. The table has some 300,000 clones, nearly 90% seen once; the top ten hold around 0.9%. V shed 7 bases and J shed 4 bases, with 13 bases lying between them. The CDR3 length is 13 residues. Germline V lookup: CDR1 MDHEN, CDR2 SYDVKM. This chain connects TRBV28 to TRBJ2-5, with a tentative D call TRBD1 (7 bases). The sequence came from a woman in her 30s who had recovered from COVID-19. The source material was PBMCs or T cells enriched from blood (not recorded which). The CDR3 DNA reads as TGTGCCAGCAAACGCAGGGGGGCAGAGACCCAGTACTTC. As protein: CASKRRGAETQYF.